A selection of T cell receptor beta chains follows, all from one sample in a study of blood T cell repertoires in COVID-19. Only in-frame clones appear in the TCRdb table, and some are missing; sequencing was by immunoSEQ multiplex PCR. The table lists about 140,000 clones, 80% to 90% of them singletons. The sample consisted of peripheral blood. The receptors shown here come from a man aged 55 to 70 with active or convalescent COVID-19. Each CDR3 is given without its conserved first and last residue. D genes are given only for firm matches.

J: TRBJ2-7; D: TRBD1; V: TRBV29-1; CDR3: SVKSRDRDEQY
J: TRBJ2-7; D: .; V: TRBV5-5; CDR3: ASSLDPTVVSYEQY
J: TRBJ1-1; D: .; V: TRBV30; CDR3: ASRGNTEAF
J: TRBJ2-7; D: .; V: TRBV18; CDR3: ASSPTGLSYEQY
J: TRBJ2-5; D: TRBD1; V: TRBV9; CDR3: ASSARTGARETQY
J: TRBJ2-2; D: TRBD2; V: TRBV19; CDR3: ASSIGGGTGELF
J: TRBJ1-4; D: TRBD1; V: TRBV15; CDR3: ATSLRTGKVEKLF
J: TRBJ1-4; D: TRBD1; V: TRBV15; CDR3: ATSRGRQGLQLF
J: TRBJ2-5; D: .; V: TRBV27; CDR3: ASSYGGRQETQY
J: TRBJ2-3; D: .; V: TRBV5-4; CDR3: ASSLDKRVTDTQY
J: TRBJ2-7; D: .; V: TRBV5-5; CDR3: ASSPPVYEQY
J: TRBJ2-2; D: TRBD1; V: TRBV28; CDR3: ASRGTGGNGELF
J: TRBJ2-3; D: .; V: TRBV7-2; CDR3: ASSLGAGTDTQY
J: TRBJ2-7; D: TRBD1; V: TRBV24-1; CDR3: ATSDRGQGGSYEQY
J: TRBJ1-2; D: .; V: TRBV7-2; CDR3: ASSPTGGRTHYGYT
J: TRBJ1-1; D: .; V: TRBV11-2; CDR3: ASSIDGVNTEAF
J: TRBJ2-7; D: .; V: TRBV27; CDR3: ASSLRQLSYEQY
J: TRBJ2-4; D: TRBD2; V: TRBV28; CDR3: ASSRPGLAGEAIQY
J: TRBJ2-2; D: TRBD2; V: TRBV2; CDR3: ASSAGGRTGELF
J: TRBJ2-2; D: TRBD2; V: TRBV7-2; CDR3: ASSLSPGLAGRTGELF
J: TRBJ2-7; D: TRBD2; V: TRBV7-2; CDR3: ASSGRGSFYEQY
J: TRBJ2-5; D: TRBD2; V: TRBV7-3; CDR3: ASSYIAGETQY
J: TRBJ2-1; D: .; V: TRBV28; CDR3: ASSLSRLGEQF
J: TRBJ2-5; D: .; V: TRBV3-1/TRBV3-2; CDR3: ASSLAMETQY
J: TRBJ2-1; D: TRBD2; V: TRBV30; CDR3: AWSTGLAYEQF
J: TRBJ1-2; D: .; V: TRBV28; CDR3: ASSLSGLQGYGYT
J: TRBJ1-4; D: .; V: TRBV6-5; CDR3: ASSHRSEKLF
J: TRBJ1-1; D: .; V: TRBV27; CDR3: ASRPGTPMNTEAF
J: TRBJ1-5; D: TRBD1; V: TRBV6-6; CDR3: ASVLDRVNQPQH
J: TRBJ2-1; D: .; V: TRBV24-1; CDR3: ATSDFAGDKTRYNEQF
J: TRBJ1-4; D: .; V: TRBV25-1; CDR3: ASSVPGTPNLF
J: TRBJ2-7; D: .; V: TRBV7-3; CDR3: ASSPMDSYEQY
J: TRBJ2-3; D: .; V: TRBV7-9; CDR3: ASSLTTASTDTQY
J: TRBJ2-7; D: .; V: TRBV21-1; CDR3: ASNLQSGTYEQY
J: TRBJ1-2; D: .; V: TRBV3-1/TRBV3-2; CDR3: ASSPWGEGFYGYT
J: TRBJ1-4; D: TRBD1; V: TRBV5-1; CDR3: ASSFGQGGEKLF
J: TRBJ2-3; D: .; V: TRBV7-8; CDR3: ASSSLVQSSTDTQY
J: TRBJ2-7; D: .; V: TRBV7-3; CDR3: ASSEQGGPSYEQY
J: TRBJ2-4; D: TRBD1; V: TRBV6-6; CDR3: ASSYSGQGWGNIQY